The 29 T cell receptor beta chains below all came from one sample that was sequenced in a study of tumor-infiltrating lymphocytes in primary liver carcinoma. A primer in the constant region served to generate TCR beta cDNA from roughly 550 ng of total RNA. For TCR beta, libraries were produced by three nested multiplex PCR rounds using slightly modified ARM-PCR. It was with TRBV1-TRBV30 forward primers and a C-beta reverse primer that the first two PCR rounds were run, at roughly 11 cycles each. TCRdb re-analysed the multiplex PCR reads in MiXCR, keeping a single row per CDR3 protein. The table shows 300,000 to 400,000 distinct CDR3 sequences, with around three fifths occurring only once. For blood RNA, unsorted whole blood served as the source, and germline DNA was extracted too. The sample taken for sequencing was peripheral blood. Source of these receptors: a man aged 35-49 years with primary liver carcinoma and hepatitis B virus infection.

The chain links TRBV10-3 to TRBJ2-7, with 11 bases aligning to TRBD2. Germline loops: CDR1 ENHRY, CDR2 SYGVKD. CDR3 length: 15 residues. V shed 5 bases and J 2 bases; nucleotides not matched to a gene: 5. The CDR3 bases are TGTGCCATCAGTCAAACTAGCGGGGGCCCCTACGAGCAGTACTTC. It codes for CAISQTSGGPYEQYF.

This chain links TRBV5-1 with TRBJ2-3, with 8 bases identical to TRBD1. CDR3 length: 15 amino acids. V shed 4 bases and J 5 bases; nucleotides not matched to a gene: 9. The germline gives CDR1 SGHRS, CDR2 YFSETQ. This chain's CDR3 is CASSATGEVGDTQYF. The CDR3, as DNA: TGCGCCAGCAGCGCGACAGGGGAGGTGGGAGATACGCAGTATTTT. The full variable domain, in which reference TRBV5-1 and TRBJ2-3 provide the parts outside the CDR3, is KAGVTQTPRYLIKTRGQQVTLSCSPISGHRSVSWYQQTPGQGLQFLFEYFSETQRNKGNFPGRFSGRQFSNSRSEMNVSTLELGDSALYLCASSATGEVGDTQYFGPGTRLTVL.

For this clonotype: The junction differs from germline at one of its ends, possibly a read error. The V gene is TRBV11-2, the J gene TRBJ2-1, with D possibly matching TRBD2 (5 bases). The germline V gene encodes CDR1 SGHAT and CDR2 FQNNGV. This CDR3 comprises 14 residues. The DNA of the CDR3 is TGTGCCAGTAGCTCTTTTGTCCTAGCCCTTGAGCAGTTCTTC. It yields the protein CASSSFVLALEQFF.

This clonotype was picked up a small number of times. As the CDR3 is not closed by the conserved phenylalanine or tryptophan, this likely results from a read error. Here the CDR3 DNA reads TGTGCCAGCAGTGATTATGAAGCTTTCCTT. Translated, it gives CASSDYEAFL. The chain carries TRBV6-1 and TRBJ1-1; D is uncertain. This CDR3 contains 10 residues. CDR1 and CDR2 (germline): MNHNS, SASEGT. The ends were cut back, 3 bases at V and 7 bases at J, with 3 bases in the middle.

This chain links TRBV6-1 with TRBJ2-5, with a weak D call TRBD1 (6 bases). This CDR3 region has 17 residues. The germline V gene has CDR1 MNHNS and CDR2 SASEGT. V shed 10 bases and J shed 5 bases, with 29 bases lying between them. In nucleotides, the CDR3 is TGTGCCAATAGTGAAGCGAGTCTTACGACAGGTCACGAGACCCAGTACTTC. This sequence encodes CANSEASLTTGHETQYF.

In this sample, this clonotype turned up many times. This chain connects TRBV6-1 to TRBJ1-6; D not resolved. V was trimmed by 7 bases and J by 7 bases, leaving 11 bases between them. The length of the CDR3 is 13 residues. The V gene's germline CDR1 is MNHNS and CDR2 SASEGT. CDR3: CASKVEVNSPLHF. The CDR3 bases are TGTGCCAGCAAGGTAGAAGTGAATTCACCCCTCCACTTT.

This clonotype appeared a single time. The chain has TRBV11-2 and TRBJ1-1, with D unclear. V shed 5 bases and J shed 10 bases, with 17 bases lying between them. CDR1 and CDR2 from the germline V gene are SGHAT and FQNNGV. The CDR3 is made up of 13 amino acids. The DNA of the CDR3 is TGTGCCAGCAGCCCCTCCTTAAGATTTGGAGCTTTCTTT. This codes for CASSPSLRFGAFF.

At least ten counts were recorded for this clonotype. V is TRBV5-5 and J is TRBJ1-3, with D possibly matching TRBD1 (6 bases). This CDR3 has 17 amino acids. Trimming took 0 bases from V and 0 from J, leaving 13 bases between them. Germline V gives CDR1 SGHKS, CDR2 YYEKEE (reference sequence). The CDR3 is CASSLGASGASGNTIYF. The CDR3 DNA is TGTGCCAGCAGCTTGGGGGCCTCAGGGGCCTCTGGAAACACCATATATTTT. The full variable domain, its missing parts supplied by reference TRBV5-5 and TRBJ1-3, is DAGVTQSPTHLIKTRGQQVTLRCSPISGHKSVSWYQQVLGQGPQFIFQYYEKEERGRGNFPDRFSARQFPNYSSELNVNALLLGDSALYLCASSLGASGASGNTIYFGEGSWLTVV.

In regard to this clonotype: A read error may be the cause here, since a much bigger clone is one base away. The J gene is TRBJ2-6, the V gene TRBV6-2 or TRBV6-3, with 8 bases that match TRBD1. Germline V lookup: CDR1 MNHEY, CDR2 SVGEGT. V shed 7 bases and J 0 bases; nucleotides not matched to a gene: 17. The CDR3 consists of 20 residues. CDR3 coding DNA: TGTGCCAGCACTTTTGTCTGGACAGGGACACTCTCCTCTGGGGCCAACGTCCTGACTTTC. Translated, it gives CASTFVWTGTLSSGANVLTF.

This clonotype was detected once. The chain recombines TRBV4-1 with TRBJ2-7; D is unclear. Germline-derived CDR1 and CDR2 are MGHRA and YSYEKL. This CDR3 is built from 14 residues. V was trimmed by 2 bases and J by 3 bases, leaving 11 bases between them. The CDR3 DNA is TGCGCCAGCAGCCAAACAAACCAGATCTACGAGCAGTACTTC. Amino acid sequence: CASSQTNQIYEQYF.

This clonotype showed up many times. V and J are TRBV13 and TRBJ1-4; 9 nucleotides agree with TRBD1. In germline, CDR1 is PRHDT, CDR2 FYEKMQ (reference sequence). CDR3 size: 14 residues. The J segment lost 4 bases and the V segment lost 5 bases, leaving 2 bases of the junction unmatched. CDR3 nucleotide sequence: TGTGCCAGCAGCCTGGGACAGGGTAATGAAAAACTGTTTTTT. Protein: CASSLGQGNEKLFF.

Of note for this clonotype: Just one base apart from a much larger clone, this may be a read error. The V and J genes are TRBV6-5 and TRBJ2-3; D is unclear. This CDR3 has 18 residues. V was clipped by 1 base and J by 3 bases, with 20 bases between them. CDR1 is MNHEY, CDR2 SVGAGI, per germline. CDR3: CASSYLVTRRPETDTQYF. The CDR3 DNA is TGTGCCAGCAGTTACTTGGTGACTCGACGCCCCGAGACAGATACGCAGTATTTT.

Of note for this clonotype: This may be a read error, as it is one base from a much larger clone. CDR3 region: CASSERGQVHYEQYF. The CDR3 bases are TGTGCCAGCAGTGAACGTGGACAGGTGCACTACGAGCAGTACTTC. The chain employs TRBV6-1 and TRBJ2-7, with 7 bases matching TRBD1. Per germline, CDR1 MNHNS and CDR2 SASEGT. CDR3 length: 15 amino acids. J lost 3 bases, V lost 2 bases, and 7 bases had no gene match.

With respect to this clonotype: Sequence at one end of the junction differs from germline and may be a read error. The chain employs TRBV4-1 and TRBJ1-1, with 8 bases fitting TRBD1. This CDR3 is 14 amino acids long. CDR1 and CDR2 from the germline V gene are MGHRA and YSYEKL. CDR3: CASSDRGNWPEAVF. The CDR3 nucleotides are TGCGCCAGCAGCGACAGGGGCAATTGGCCTGAAGCTGTCTTT.

The CDR3 region is CASSSLGGTEAFF. CDR3 in DNA: TGTGCCAGCAGCTCACTGGGGGGCACTGAAGCTTTCTTT. J is TRBJ1-1 and V is TRBV7-9; D is perhaps TRBD1 (5 bases). The germline CDR1 and CDR2 sequences are SEHNR and FQNEAQ (reference sequence). Trimming removed 4 bases at V and 4 bases at J, with 10 bases between. The CDR3 consists of 13 residues.

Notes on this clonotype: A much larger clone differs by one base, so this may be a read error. CDR3 nucleotides: TGTGCCAGCAGTGCGGACTGTCAGGTTAACATTCAGTACTTC. Translated: CASSADCQVNIQYF. V and J are TRBV12-3 or TRBV12-4 and TRBJ2-4; TRBD2 is a possible D gene (5 bases). V lost 5 bases, J lost 7 bases, and 15 bases lay in between. The CDR3 loop spans 14 amino acids.

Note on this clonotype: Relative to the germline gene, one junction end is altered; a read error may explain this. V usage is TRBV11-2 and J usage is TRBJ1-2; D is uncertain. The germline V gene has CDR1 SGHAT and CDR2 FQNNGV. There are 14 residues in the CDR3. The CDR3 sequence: CASSLDTVNYGYSF. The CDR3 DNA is TGTGCTAGCAGCTTAGACACGGTTAACTATGGCTACAGCTTC. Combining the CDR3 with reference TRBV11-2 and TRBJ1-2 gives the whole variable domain EAGVAQSPRYKIIEKRQSVAFWCNPISGHATLYWYQQILGQGPKLLIQFQNNGVVDDSQLPKDRFSAERLKGVDSTLKIQPAKLEDSAVYLCASSLDTVNYGYSFGSGTRLTVV.

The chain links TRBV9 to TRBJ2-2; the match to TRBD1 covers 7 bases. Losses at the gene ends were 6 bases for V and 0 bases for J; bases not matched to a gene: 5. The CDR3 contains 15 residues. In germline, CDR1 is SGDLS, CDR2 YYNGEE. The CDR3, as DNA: TGTGCCAGCAAAGGGGGCCTAACGAACACCGGGGAGCTGTTTTTT. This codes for CASKGGLTNTGELFF.

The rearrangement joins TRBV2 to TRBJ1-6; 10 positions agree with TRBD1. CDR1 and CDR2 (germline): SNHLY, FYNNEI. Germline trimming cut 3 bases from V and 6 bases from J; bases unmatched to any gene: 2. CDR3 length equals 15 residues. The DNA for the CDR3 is TGTGCCAGCAGTGACCGACAGGGGGCTAATTCACCCCTCCACTTT. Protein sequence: CASSDRQGANSPLHF.

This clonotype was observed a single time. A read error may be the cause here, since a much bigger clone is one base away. The CDR3 reads CASSEEVVSTEAFF. CDR3 in DNA: TGCGCCAGCAGTGAAGAAGTGGTGAGCACTGAAGCTTTCTTT. The rearrangement joins TRBV10-2 to TRBJ1-1; D not resolved. The V and J ends lost 3 bases and 4 bases respectively, with 12 bases between them. The CDR3 extends over 14 amino acids. Germline CDR1 is WSHSY and CDR2 is SAAADI.

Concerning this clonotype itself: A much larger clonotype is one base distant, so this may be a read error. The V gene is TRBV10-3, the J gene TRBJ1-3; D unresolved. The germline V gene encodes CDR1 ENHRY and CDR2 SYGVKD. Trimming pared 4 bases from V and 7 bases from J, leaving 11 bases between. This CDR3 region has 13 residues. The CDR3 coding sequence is TGTGCCATCAGTGGGTCGGCCTTGAACACCATATATTTT. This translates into CAISGSALNTIYF.

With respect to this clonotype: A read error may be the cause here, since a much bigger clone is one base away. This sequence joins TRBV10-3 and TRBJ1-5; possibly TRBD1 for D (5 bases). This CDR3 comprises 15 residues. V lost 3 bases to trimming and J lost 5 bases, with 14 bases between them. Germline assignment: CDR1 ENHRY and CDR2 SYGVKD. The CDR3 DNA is TGTGCCATCAGTGACAACCGAGGGGTCCATCAGCCCCAGCATTTT. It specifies CAISDNRGVHQPQHF.

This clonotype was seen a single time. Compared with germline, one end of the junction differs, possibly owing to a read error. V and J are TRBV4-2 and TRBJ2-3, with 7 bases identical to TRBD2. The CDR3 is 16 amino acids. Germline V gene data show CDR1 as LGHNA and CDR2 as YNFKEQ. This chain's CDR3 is CARSHGRGLRADTQYF. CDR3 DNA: TGCGCCAGGAGCCATGGGAGGGGCTTAAGAGCAGATACGCAGTATTTT.

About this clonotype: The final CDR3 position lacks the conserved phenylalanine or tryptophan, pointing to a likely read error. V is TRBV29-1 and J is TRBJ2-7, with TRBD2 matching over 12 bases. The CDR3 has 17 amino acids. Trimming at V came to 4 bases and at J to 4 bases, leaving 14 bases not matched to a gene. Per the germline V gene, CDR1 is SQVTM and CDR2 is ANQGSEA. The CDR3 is CSVVSTSGRSQPYEQYS. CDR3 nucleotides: TGCAGCGTTGTCTCGACTAGCGGGAGAAGTCAACCTTACGAGCAGTACTCC.

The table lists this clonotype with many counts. This CDR3 reads CASSYGQGGQPQHF. The DNA for the CDR3 is TGTGCCAGCAGTTACGGACAGGGTGGTCAGCCCCAGCATTTT. This sequence joins TRBV6-6 and TRBJ1-5; 8 nucleotides align to TRBD1. The CDR3 length is 14 residues. The V gene's germline CDR1 is MNHNY and CDR2 SVGAGI (reference sequence). The V and J ends lost 2 bases and 6 bases, in that order; junction bases with no gene match: 3.

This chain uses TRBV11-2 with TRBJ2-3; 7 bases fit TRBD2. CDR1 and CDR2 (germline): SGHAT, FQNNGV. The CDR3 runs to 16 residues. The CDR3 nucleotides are TGTGCTAGCGGCCGAGCTAGCGGAACTAGCACAGATACGCAGTATTTT. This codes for CASGRASGTSTDTQYF.

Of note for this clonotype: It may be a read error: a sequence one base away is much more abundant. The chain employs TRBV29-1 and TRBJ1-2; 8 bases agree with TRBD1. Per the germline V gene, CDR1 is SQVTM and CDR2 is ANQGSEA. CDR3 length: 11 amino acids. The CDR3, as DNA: TGCAACGTCGCTAGGACAGGGGGCTACACCTTC. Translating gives CNVARTGGYTF.

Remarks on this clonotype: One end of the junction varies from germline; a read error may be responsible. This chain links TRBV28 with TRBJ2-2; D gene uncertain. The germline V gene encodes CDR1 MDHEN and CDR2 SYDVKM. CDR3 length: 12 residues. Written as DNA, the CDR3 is TGTGTCAGCAGTTCCAAGCTGGAGGAGCTGTTTTTT. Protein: CVSSSKLEELFF.

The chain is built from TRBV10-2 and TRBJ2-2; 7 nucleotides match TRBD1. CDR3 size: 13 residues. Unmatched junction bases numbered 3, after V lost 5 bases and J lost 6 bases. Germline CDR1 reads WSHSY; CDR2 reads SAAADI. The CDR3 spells CASSRQGSGELFF. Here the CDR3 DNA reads TGCGCCAGCAGTAGACAGGGTTCCGGGGAGCTGTTTTTT.